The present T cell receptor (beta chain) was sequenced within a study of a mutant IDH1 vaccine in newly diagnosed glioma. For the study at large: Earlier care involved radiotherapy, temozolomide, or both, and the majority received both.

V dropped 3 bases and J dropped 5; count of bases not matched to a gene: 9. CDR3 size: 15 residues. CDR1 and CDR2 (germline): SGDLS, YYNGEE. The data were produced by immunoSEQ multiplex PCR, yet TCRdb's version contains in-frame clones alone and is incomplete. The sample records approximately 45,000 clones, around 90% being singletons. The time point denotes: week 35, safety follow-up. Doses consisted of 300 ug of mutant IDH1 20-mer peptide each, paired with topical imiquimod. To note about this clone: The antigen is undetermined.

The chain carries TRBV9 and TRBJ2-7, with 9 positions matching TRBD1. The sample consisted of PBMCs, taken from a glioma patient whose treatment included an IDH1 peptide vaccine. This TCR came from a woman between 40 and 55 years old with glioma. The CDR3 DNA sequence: TGTGCCAGCAGCGCTACGGGACAGGGAGGCCACGAGCAGTACTTC. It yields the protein CASSATGQGGHEQYF. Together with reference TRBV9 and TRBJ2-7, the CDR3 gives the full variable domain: DSGVTQTPKHLITATGQRVTLRCSPRSGDLSVYWYQQSLDQGLQFLIQYYNGEERAKGNILERFSAQQFPDLHSELNLSSLELGDSALYFCASSATGQGGHEQYFGPGTRLTVT.